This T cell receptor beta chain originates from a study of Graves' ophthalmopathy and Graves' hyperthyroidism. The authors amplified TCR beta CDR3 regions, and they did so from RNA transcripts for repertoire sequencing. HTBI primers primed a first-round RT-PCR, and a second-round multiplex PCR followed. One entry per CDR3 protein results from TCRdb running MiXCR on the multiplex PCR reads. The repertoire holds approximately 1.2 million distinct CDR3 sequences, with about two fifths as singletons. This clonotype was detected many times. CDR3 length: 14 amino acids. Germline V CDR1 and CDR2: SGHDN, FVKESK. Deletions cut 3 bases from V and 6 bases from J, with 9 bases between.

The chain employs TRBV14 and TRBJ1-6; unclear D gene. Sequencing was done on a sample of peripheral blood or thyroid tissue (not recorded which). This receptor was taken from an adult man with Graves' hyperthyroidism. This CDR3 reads CASSQRSFNSPLHF. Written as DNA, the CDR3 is TGTGCCAGCAGCCAGAGGAGTTTTAATTCACCCCTCCACTTT. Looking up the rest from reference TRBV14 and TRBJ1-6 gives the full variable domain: EAGVTQFPSHSVIEKGQTVTLRCDPISGHDNLYWYRRVMGKEIKFLLHFVKESKQDESGMPNNRFLAERTGGTYSTLKVQPAELEDSGVYFCASSQRSFNSPLHFGNGTRLTVT.